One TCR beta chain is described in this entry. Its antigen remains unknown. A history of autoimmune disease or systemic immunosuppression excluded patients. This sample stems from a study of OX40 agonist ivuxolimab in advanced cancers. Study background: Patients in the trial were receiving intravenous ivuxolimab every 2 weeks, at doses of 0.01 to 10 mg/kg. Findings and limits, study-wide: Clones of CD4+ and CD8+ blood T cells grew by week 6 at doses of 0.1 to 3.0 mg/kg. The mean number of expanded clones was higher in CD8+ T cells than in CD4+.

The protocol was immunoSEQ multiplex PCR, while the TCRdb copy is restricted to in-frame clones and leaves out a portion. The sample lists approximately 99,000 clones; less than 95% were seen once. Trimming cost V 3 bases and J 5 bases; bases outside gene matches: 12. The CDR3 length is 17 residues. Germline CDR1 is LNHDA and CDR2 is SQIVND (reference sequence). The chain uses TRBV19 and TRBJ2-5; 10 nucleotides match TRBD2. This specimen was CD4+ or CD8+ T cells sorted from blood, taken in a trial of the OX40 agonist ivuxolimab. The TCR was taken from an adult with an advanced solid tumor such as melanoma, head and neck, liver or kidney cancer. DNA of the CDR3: TGTGCCAGTAGTATTGCGGCTAGCGGGAGCTGGGGGGAGACCCAGTACTTC. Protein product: CASSIAASGSWGETQYF. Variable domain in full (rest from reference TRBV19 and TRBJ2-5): DGGITQSPKYLFRKEGQNVTLSCEQNLNHDAMYWYRQDPGQGLRLIYYSQIVNDFQKGDIAEGYSVSREKKESFPLTVTSAQKNPTAFYLCASSIAASGSWGETQYFGPGTRLLVL.